Sequencing of this T cell receptor beta chain was carried out in a study of blood T cells in healthy people across ages. Looking at the study overall: The capture of about one barcoded beta molecule per two T cells was achieved by template switching.

The V gene's germline CDR1 is SQVTM and CDR2 ANQGSEA. The V end was cut by 6 bases, the J end by 6 bases, with 17 bases between. The length of the CDR3 is 13 residues. This clonotype was picked up many times. A second PCR, run for about 7 to 12 cycles, used a sample-barcoded 5' primer plus a J-beta primer mix. TCRdb processed the 5' RACE reads anew with MiXCR; each CDR3 protein has one entry. The sample has 630,000 or so distinct CDR3 sequences; approximately 30% are singletons. The sequenced sample was blood. This sequence was found in a woman aged 80 or over in good health. The chain has TRBV29-1 and TRBJ1-2; tentative D call: TRBD1 (5 bases). CDR3 bases: TGCAGCGTAGAGGGTTCGTCGGGGGATGGCTACACCTTC. Residues: CSVEGSSGDGYTF.